The count of the clone carrying this TCR beta chain is one. The authors ran a second PCR of 7 to 11 cycles using a sample-barcoded 5' primer and a J-beta primer mix. Using its own MiXCR run on the 5' RACE reads, TCRdb lists one record per CDR3 protein. Of roughly 570,000 distinct CDR3 sequences listed, roughly 28% are singletons. This entry is derived from a study of blood T cells in healthy people across ages. This TCR was sampled from a woman in her sixties or seventies in good health. The sample was blood.

The CDR3 nucleotides read TGTGCCAGCAGCTTATTCCAGGCTATGAACACTGAAGCTTTCTTT. This translates into CASSLFQAMNTEAFF. V is TRBV11-2 and J is TRBJ1-1; the D is unclear. Trimming took 2 bases from V and 0 from J, leaving 10 bases between them. Germline assignment: CDR1 SGHAT and CDR2 FQNNGV. The CDR3 is 15 residues long.